One sample yielded the 9 T cell receptor beta chains listed below, sequenced in a study of shared clonotypes between healthy human individuals. Only in-frame clones appear in the TCRdb table, and some are missing; sequencing was by immunoSEQ multiplex PCR. The data hold approximately 1.9 million clones, with around 95% observed a single time. CD8 cells regarded as naive lacked CD45RO, were positively chosen for CCR7, and omitted terminally differentiated effector memory CD45RA+ cells. The sample was naive CD8+ T cells from PBMCs. These receptors all come from a man between 18 and 35 years old in good health. Some clones in this sample may be carry-over from other donors' samples.

The gene calls are TRBV5-1 and TRBJ2-7; the D gene is possibly TRBD1 (5 bases). Per germline, CDR1 SGHRS and CDR2 YFSETQ. CDR3 length equals 15 residues. Trimming cost V 5 bases and J 3 bases, with 18 bases left between them. For the CDR3, the DNA is TGCGCCAGCAGAAACAACCCGGACACCTACTACGAGCAGTACTTC. Amino acids: CASRNNPDTYYEQYF.

This clone was detected once. The V call is TRBV10-3, the J call TRBJ2-2; the D gene is possibly TRBD2 (5 bases). Germline CDR1 is ENHRY and CDR2 is SYGVKD. The CDR3 is 14 amino acids. V dropped 2 bases and J dropped 5 bases, with 9 bases sitting between them. The CDR3 sequence is CAISETGETGELFF. The CDR3 nucleotides are TGTGCCATCAGTGAGACCGGGGAGACCGGGGAGCTGTTTTTT.

The chain is built from TRBV2 and TRBJ2-7; the match to TRBD1 covers 7 bases. The CDR3 has 12 amino acids. CDR1 and CDR2 from the germline V gene are SNHLY and FYNNEI. Losses at the gene ends were 9 bases for V and 3 bases for J; bases not matched to a gene: 5. The CDR3 is CASGDSRYEQYF. CDR3 nucleotide sequence: TGTGCCAGTGGGGACAGCCGCTACGAGCAGTACTTC.

The chain employs TRBV27 and TRBJ1-4; no clear D. Germline V gene sequence: CDR1 MNHEY, CDR2 SMNVEV (reference sequence). The CDR3 has 16 residues. The germline V and J ends were trimmed by 0 bases and 8 bases, with 16 bases remaining between them. In nucleotides, the CDR3 is TGTGCCAGCAGTTTATCGGGCAGGTGGGCCTTGGAAAAACTGTTTTTT. This sequence encodes CASSLSGRWALEKLFF.

The CDR3 DNA reads TGTGCCAGCAGCACACAGACAGGCTCTAACTATGGCTACACCTTC. It specifies CASSTQTGSNYGYTF. The genes are TRBV9 and TRBJ1-2; TRBD1 might be the D (6 bases). The V and J ends lost 4 bases and 0 bases respectively, with 13 bases between them. The length of the CDR3 is 15 residues. Looked up from germline, CDR1 is SGDLS and CDR2 is YYNGEE.

On this clone itself: Additional DNA sequences in this sample encode the identical CDR3. This chain connects TRBV27 to TRBJ2-7; D might be TRBD2 (6 bases). The V and J ends lost 3 bases and 0 bases respectively, with 12 bases between them. The CDR3 extends over 15 amino acids. Germline CDR1 MNHEY, CDR2 SMNVEV (reference sequence). The CDR3 reads CASSFQAGSSYEQYF. In DNA, the CDR3 is TGTGCCAGCAGTTTTCAGGCGGGGAGCTCCTACGAGCAGTACTTC.

The V call is TRBV7-6, the J call TRBJ2-2; 8 bases align to TRBD2. The CDR3 length is 15 residues. J was trimmed by 4 bases and V by 3 bases; bases with no gene match: 4. CDR1 is SGHVS and CDR2 is FNYEAQ in the germline V gene. DNA of the CDR3: TGTGCCAGCAGCTTTATAGCGGGATCCACCGGGGAGCTGTTTTTT. Translation gives CASSFIAGSTGELFF.

V is TRBV9 and J is TRBJ2-1, with TRBD2 as a possible D gene (5 bases). This CDR3 is built from 16 residues. Between the trimmed V and J ends, which lost 0 bases and 6 bases, there was a span of 16 bases. Germline-derived CDR1 and CDR2 are SGDLS and YYNGEE. Written as DNA, the CDR3 is TGTGCCAGCAGCGTAGCGCGTGGTAGCGCCTTCAATGAGCAGTTCTTC. As protein: CASSVARGSAFNEQFF.

The rearrangement uses TRBV28 and TRBJ1-2, with D possibly TRBD1 on 6 matching bases. Deletions cut 6 bases from V and 5 bases from J, with 22 bases between. Germline CDR1 is MDHEN and CDR2 is SYDVKM. This CDR3 is built from 16 residues. The CDR3 loop reads CASSSVQGDPYYGYTF. The CDR3 DNA sequence: TGTGCCAGCAGCTCAGTACAGGGAGACCCCTATTATGGCTACACCTTC.